This entry concerns a single T cell receptor beta chain. Its antigen remains unidentified. The sample comes from a study of monozygotic twins with cystic fibrosis. Study findings and constraints: J usage was most co-twin-similar in 8 of 16 pairs, V in 13. Monozygotic CF twins shared more identical nucleotide clonotypes than unrelated patients. The repertoire was suggested to be naive-dominated, clonality median roughly 0.0093.

CDR3 length: 15 amino acids. The germline V gene has CDR1 MNHEY and CDR2 SVGAGI. V lost 0 bases, J lost 3 bases, and 11 bases lay in between. Profiled with immunoSEQ multiplex PCR; TCRdb holds only in-frame clones, not every one. Of about 22,000 clones detected, about 86% appear once; the ten largest clones hold around 1.3%. The origin of this receptor is a woman aged 30 to 39 with cystic fibrosis. The chain combines TRBV6-5 with TRBJ1-1, with D possibly being TRBD1 (6 bases). Sequencing was done on a sample of blood. The CDR3 loop reads CASSYSGRGYTEAFF. CDR3 nucleotides: TGTGCCAGCAGTTACTCGGGCAGGGGTTACACTGAAGCTTTCTTT.